This T cell receptor beta chain stems from a study of post-analysis software for immune sequencing data. Study results and limitations: The normalized Chao1 diversity of multiple sclerosis patients was significantly lower than that of controls.

This clonotype appeared once. Antigen specificity is unknown. TCR beta libraries were prepared from cDNA with unique molecular identifiers. From around 1 to 9.1 million T cells, hundreds of thousands of cDNA molecules were obtained. TCRdb itself ran the PCR reads through MiXCR, one entry per CDR3 protein. This sample carries approximately 660,000 distinct CDR3 sequences, around 64% of them seen once, and the ten largest clones take over 9%. The source of this sequence is a girl aged 2 to 10 with multiple sclerosis. The sample comprised blood.

The CDR3 nucleotides read TGCGCCAGCAGCCAAGATCCCTCGGCGAGCTCCTACAATGAGCAGTTCTTC. This codes for CASSQDPSASSYNEQFF. The rearrangement joins TRBV4-3 to TRBJ2-1; D uncertain. Deletions cut 0 bases from V and 0 bases from J, with 12 bases between. The CDR3 runs to 17 residues. Germline CDR1 reads LGHNA; CDR2 reads YSLEER.